One and the same sample provided the 2 T cell receptor beta chains below, sequenced in a study of shared clonotypes between healthy human individuals. The assay was immunoSEQ multiplex PCR, and TCRdb's table has in-frame clones only and misses some. The table records under 550,000 clones, about 96% of them present only once. Input material: naive CD4+ T cells sorted from blood. Described subset: CD45RA+ positively selected. These receptors were obtained from a woman in her 30s in good health.

The chain is built from TRBV10-3 and TRBJ2-2, with D unclear. Germline V CDR1 and CDR2: ENHRY, SYGVKD. V was cut by 2 bases and J by 2 bases, with 9 bases left in between. The CDR3 runs to 15 residues. CDR3 sequence reads: CAISEAAVNTGELFF. CDR3 nucleotide sequence: TGTGCCATCAGTGAGGCGGCGGTTAACACCGGGGAGCTGTTTTTT.

In regard to this clone: The sample holds other DNA sequences that translate to the same CDR3. The V and J genes are TRBV28 and TRBJ1-1; 7 bases are a match to TRBD1. There are 14 residues in the CDR3. V shed 6 bases, J shed 0 bases, and the junction held 4 bases outside the gene matches. Germline V CDR1 and CDR2: MDHEN, SYDVKM. This CDR3 is CASSSTGLNTEAFF. The CDR3 region has the DNA TGTGCCAGCAGCTCGACAGGGTTGAACACTGAAGCTTTCTTT.